Presented here are 23 T cell receptor beta chains from one specimen sequenced in a study of shared clonotypes between healthy human individuals (TCRdb year 2020). Preparation of the library involved the immunoSEQ multiplex PCR assay. Entries here come from immuneACCESS through TCRdb and include only in-frame sequences with V and J called. Some clones fail to appear in such tables; in the studies checked, an unresolved V gene covers under half of the shortfall, and the cause of the remainder is unknown. The sample has 2 million to 2.5 million clones on record, 95% of them singletons. Of the sample, under 0.15% falls within the top ten clones. Sequencing used naive CD4+ T cells sorted from blood. Interpreted using the paper, the cell subset or site label stands for: CD45RA+ positively selected. These receptors came from a man aged 18-30 years in good health.

This chain uses TRBV5-1 with TRBJ1-3, with D possibly TRBD1 on 6 matching bases. Germline V gene lookup returns CDR1 SGHRS and CDR2 YFSETQ. This CDR3 has 16 residues. V lost 1 base, J lost 0 bases, and 11 bases lay in between. CDR3 sequence: CASSLRQATSGNTIYF. The CDR3 DNA is TGCGCCAGCAGCTTGCGACAGGCAACCTCTGGAAACACCATATATTTT.

The V gene is TRBV5-1, the J gene TRBJ1-6; unclear D gene. Germline values: CDR1 SGHRS, CDR2 YFSETQ. V lost 0 bases and J 7 bases, leaving 11 bases between the germline ends. This CDR3 region has 15 residues. CDR3 coding DNA: TGCGCCAGCAGCTTGGAAACTTCAAAGAATTCACCCCTCCACTTT. Protein: CASSLETSKNSPLHF.

Concerning this clone: The sample contains more than one DNA sequence encoding this CDR3. The chain is built from TRBV7-9 and TRBJ1-2; D is undetermined. The CDR3 is 13 amino acids. The germline gives CDR1 SEHNR, CDR2 FQNEAQ (reference sequence). Trimming pared 1 base from V and 2 bases from J, leaving 5 bases between. CDR3 nucleotides: TGTGCCAGCAGCTTAGTTGAAAACTATGGCTACACCTTC. Residues: CASSLVENYGYTF.

As DNA, the CDR3 is TGTGCCAGCTCACCACTCCCGGGAGAACAGCCCCAGCATTTT. Translation: CASSPLPGEQPQHF. V gene TRBV18 combines with J gene TRBJ1-5, with D unclear. Germline V CDR1 and CDR2: KGHSH, LQKENI. Between the trimmed V and J ends, which lost 1 base and 7 bases, there was a span of 11 bases. CDR3 length: 14 residues.

The rearrangement uses TRBV29-1 and TRBJ1-2; no firm D call. Trimming cost V 3 bases and J 5 bases, with 19 bases left between them. The germline V gene encodes CDR1 SQVTM and CDR2 ANQGSEA. This CDR3 spans 15 amino acids. CDR3 residues: CSVDPERGGDYGYTF. CDR3 sequence (DNA): TGCAGCGTTGACCCGGAGCGAGGTGGAGATTATGGCTACACCTTC.

This rearrangement joins TRBV6-5 to TRBJ1-1; TRBD1 agrees at 8 bases. The CDR3 consists of 16 residues. Germline lookup yields CDR1 MNHEY and CDR2 SVGAGI. V lost 1 base and J lost 5; bases outside the gene matches: 9. DNA of the CDR3: TGTGCCAGCAGTTACTGGGCAGGGGGCGGACGAACTGAAGCTTTCTTT. As protein: CASSYWAGGGRTEAFF.

As concerns this clone: The sample has other DNA sequences that encode this CDR3 too. The rearrangement uses TRBV5-1 and TRBJ2-2; D gene ambiguous. CDR3 length equals 15 residues. Germline V gene lookup returns CDR1 SGHRS and CDR2 YFSETQ. V lost 1 base and J lost 1, with 8 bases in between. CDR3 protein: CASSLSGLNTGELFF. The CDR3, as DNA: TGCGCCAGCAGCTTGTCTGGATTGAACACCGGGGAGCTGTTTTTT.

This rearrangement joins TRBV10-1 to TRBJ2-5, with a possible D match to TRBD1 (6 bases). This CDR3 contains 13 residues. The germline gives CDR1 WNHNN, CDR2 SYGVQD (reference sequence). V was pared by 4 bases and J by 3 bases, with 9 bases between. The CDR3 sequence: CASSGQVKETQYF. As DNA, the CDR3 is TGCGCCAGCAGTGGACAGGTTAAAGAGACCCAGTACTTC.

The chain joins TRBV6-5 to TRBJ2-7; 10 bases match TRBD2. The CDR3 is 15 amino acids. Germline CDR1 MNHEY, CDR2 SVGAGI. Trimming took 6 bases from V and 2 from J; bases not matched to a gene: 7. The CDR3 DNA sequence: TGTGCCAGCAGCTATCGGACTAGCGGAACCTACGAGCAGTACTTC. Translating it yields CASSYRTSGTYEQYF.

The count of this clone is one. Other DNA sequences in the sample encode the same CDR3. The V gene is TRBV29-1, the J gene TRBJ1-2; D not certain. This CDR3 region has 12 residues. V lost 3 bases and J lost 2, with 7 bases in between. Germline V gene data show CDR1 as SQVTM and CDR2 as ANQGSEA. CDR3: CSVESRNYGYTF. The CDR3 coding sequence is TGCAGCGTTGAGAGCAGAAACTATGGCTACACCTTC.

V usage is TRBV5-4 and J usage is TRBJ2-1, with TRBD1 identical over 7 bases. The CDR3 sequence is 16 residues long. Germline V gives CDR1 SGHNT, CDR2 YYREEE (reference sequence). The V and J ends lost 3 bases and 15 bases, in that order; junction bases with no gene match: 21. CDR3 amino acids: CASSSDRVSPATHGFF. The CDR3 DNA sequence: TGTGCCAGCAGCTCAGACAGGGTTAGTCCGGCCACCCACGGGTTCTTC.

Remarks on this clone: This sample also contains other DNA sequences that code for the same CDR3. The chain employs TRBV30 and TRBJ1-3; D ambiguous. The germline V gene has CDR1 GTSNPN and CDR2 SVGIG (reference sequence). Deletions cut 1 base from V and 8 bases from J, with 6 bases between. This CDR3 region has 11 residues. CDR3 residues: CAWSAGDTIYF. CDR3 nucleotides: TGTGCCTGGAGTGCCGGGGACACCATATATTTT.

A single count supports this clone. The chain is built from TRBV20-1 and TRBJ2-1; a possible D gene is TRBD1 (6 bases). The length of the CDR3 is 11 residues. The germline V and J ends were trimmed by 3 bases and 9 bases, with 9 bases remaining between them. CDR1 is DFQATT and CDR2 is SNEGSKA in the germline V gene (reference sequence). This chain's CDR3 is CSASRGIEQFF. CDR3 nucleotide sequence: TGCAGTGCTAGTAGGGGGATTGAGCAGTTCTTC.

This clone appeared a single time. This CDR3 reads CASSLVAGGVSPLHF. CDR3 coding DNA: TGCGCCAGCAGCTTGGTGGCAGGGGGCGTTTCACCCCTCCACTTT. This chain links TRBV5-1 with TRBJ1-6, with 8 bases aligning to TRBD1. The CDR3 contains 15 residues. The germline V gene encodes CDR1 SGHRS and CDR2 YFSETQ. The V and J ends lost 0 bases and 9 bases, in that order; junction bases with no gene match: 5.

V usage is TRBV18 and J usage is TRBJ2-7, with 9 bases fitting TRBD2. V dropped 4 bases and J dropped 2; count of bases not matched to a gene: 3. Germline V gene data show CDR1 as KGHSH and CDR2 as LQKENI. The CDR3 loop spans 14 amino acids. The CDR3 sequence: CASSRAGGTYEQYF. CDR3 DNA: TGTGCCAGCTCACGGGCGGGAGGGACCTACGAGCAGTACTTC.

The chain recombines TRBV10-1 with TRBJ1-6; a possible D gene is TRBD1 (5 bases). Germline lookup yields CDR1 WNHNN and CDR2 SYGVQD (reference sequence). CDR3 length: 17 amino acids. V was pared by 7 bases and J by 2 bases, with 18 bases between. CDR3: CASTTTGRVTYNSPLHF. CDR3 nucleotides: TGCGCCAGCACCACCACAGGTCGGGTCACCTATAATTCACCCCTCCACTTT.

V gene TRBV2 combines with J gene TRBJ1-6; D unresolved. Germline V gene lookup returns CDR1 SNHLY and CDR2 FYNNEI. Trimming shortened V by 4 bases and J by 5 bases, and 12 bases separated the two germline ends. This CDR3 has 15 residues. CDR3 nucleotide sequence: TGTGCCAGCAGTGTTCCAGGCCTCAATAATTCACCCCTCCACTTT. The encoded protein is CASSVPGLNNSPLHF.

As for this clone: Other DNA sequences in the same sample also yield this CDR3. The chain carries TRBV18 and TRBJ1-1, with TRBD1 matching 11 bases. Germline CDR1 KGHSH, CDR2 LQKENI. The CDR3 totals 13 residues. V lost 3 bases and J lost 10; bases outside the gene matches: 4. This CDR3 is CASSPDRGLGAFF. CDR3 nucleotide sequence: TGTGCCAGCTCACCGGACAGGGGGCTTGGAGCTTTCTTT.

The chain uses TRBV6-5 and TRBJ1-1; tentatively, D is TRBD1 (5 bases). The CDR3 consists of 13 residues. The germline CDR1 and CDR2 sequences are MNHEY and SVGAGI. V was clipped by 5 bases and J by 5 bases, with 12 bases between them. In nucleotides, the CDR3 is TGTGCCAGCAGTCGGGACGTCCGGACTGAAGCTTTCTTT. It codes for CASSRDVRTEAFF.

This clone was counted only a few times. The chain joins TRBV6-5 to TRBJ1-6; D is possibly TRBD1 (6 bases). CDR1 is MNHEY, CDR2 SVGAGI, per germline. This CDR3 spans 15 amino acids. Trimming left V 5 bases short and J 6 bases short, with 14 bases between. CDR3 coding DNA: TGTGCCAGCAGTCCCCCGGGACAACCTAATTCACCCCTCCACTTT. Residues: CASSPPGQPNSPLHF.

For this clone: The sample holds other DNA sequences that translate to the same CDR3. V usage is TRBV11-2 and J usage is TRBJ2-1; D not certain. Per the germline V gene, CDR1 is SGHAT and CDR2 is FQNNGV. V was shortened by 3 bases and J by 0 bases, with 9 bases between the two germline ends. The CDR3 extends over 15 amino acids. CDR3 in amino acids: CASSLGLSSYNEQFF. The DNA of the CDR3 is TGTGCCAGCAGCTTGGGTCTGAGCTCCTACAATGAGCAGTTCTTC. Combining the CDR3 with reference TRBV11-2 and TRBJ2-1 gives the whole variable domain EAGVAQSPRYKIIEKRQSVAFWCNPISGHATLYWYQQILGQGPKLLIQFQNNGVVDDSQLPKDRFSAERLKGVDSTLKIQPAKLEDSAVYLCASSLGLSSYNEQFFGPGTRLTVL.

The chain uses TRBV2 and TRBJ2-3; no definite D call. This CDR3 has 11 amino acids. From germline, CDR1 is SNHLY and CDR2 FYNNEI. Trimming removed 8 bases from V and 2 bases from J, with 5 bases in between. The CDR3 sequence: CASCFTDTQYF. CDR3 nucleotide sequence: TGTGCCAGCTGTTTCACAGATACGCAGTATTTT.

V is TRBV10-1 and J is TRBJ1-4; maybe TRBD1 (6 bases). The germline V and J ends were trimmed by 6 bases and 5 bases, with 13 bases remaining between them. The CDR3 covers 14 residues. Germline V gene sequence: CDR1 WNHNN, CDR2 SYGVQD (reference sequence). The CDR3 region has the DNA TGCGCCAGCAGCCGCGGGACAAAAAATGAAAAACTGTTTTTT. Translation: CASSRGTKNEKLFF.